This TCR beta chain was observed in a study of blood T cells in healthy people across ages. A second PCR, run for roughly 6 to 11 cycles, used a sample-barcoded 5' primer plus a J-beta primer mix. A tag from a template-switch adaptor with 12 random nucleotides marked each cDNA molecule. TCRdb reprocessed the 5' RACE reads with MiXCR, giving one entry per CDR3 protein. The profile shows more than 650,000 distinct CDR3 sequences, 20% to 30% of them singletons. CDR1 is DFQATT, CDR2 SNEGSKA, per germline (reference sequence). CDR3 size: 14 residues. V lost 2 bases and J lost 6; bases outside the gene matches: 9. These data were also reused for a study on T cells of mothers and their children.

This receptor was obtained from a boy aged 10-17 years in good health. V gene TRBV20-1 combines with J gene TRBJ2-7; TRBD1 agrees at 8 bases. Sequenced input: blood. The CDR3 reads CSARSPEDRAEQYF. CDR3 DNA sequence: TGCAGTGCTAGATCCCCCGAGGACAGGGCCGAGCAGTACTTC.